These T cell receptor beta chains were read from a single sample in a study of blood T cell repertoires in COVID-19. Sequenced by immunoSEQ multiplex PCR; TCRdb stores in-frame clones only, minus some. The sample carries approximately 88,000 clones, about 84% recorded once. The specimen was peripheral blood. Every receptor here comes from an older woman with acute or convalescent COVID-19. CDR3s include the opening cysteine and the closing phenylalanine or tryptophan. D genes are given only for firm matches. Size values are once, few and many counts, or a class for expanded clones, and some rows have none.

v_gene	d_gene	abundance	len	j_gene	CDR3aa	CDR3nt
TRBV21-1	.	.	17	TRBJ2-3	CASSKRTSTGATDTQYF	TGTGCCAGCAGCAAAAGGACCTCAACGGGAGCGACAGATACGCAGTATTTT
TRBV6-4	TRBD2	few	14	TRBJ2-3	CASSDGTSADTQYF	TGTGCCAGCAGTGACGGGACTAGCGCAGATACGCAGTATTTT
TRBV29-1	.	.	13	TRBJ1-1	CSEQQGGDTEAFF	TGCAGCGAACAACAGGGTGGGGACACTGAAGCTTTCTTT
TRBV14	.	few	14	TRBJ2-5	CASSQQGGAETQYF	TGTGCCAGCAGCCAACAGGGTGGGGCGGAGACCCAGTACTTC
TRBV12-3/TRBV12-4	.	.	13	TRBJ2-6	CASSPLDFDVLTF	TGTGCCAGCAGTCCCTTGGACTTTGACGTCCTGACTTTC
TRBV7-9	TRBD1	once	17	TRBJ1-5	CASSSELGQGISQPQHF	TGTGCCAGCAGCTCGGAGCTAGGACAGGGGATTAGTCAGCCCCAGCATTTT
TRBV28	.	.	15	TRBJ1-4	CASSSREERGEKLFF	TGTGCCAGCAGTTCTCGCGAGGAAAGAGGAGAAAAACTGTTTTTT
TRBV5-1	.	.	15	TRBJ2-2	CASRQGAANTGELFF	TGCGCCAGCAGGCAAGGGGCAGCGAACACCGGGGAGCTGTTTTTT
TRBV5-1	.	.	16	TRBJ1-3	CASSFSTRSTGNTIYF	TGCGCCAGCAGCTTTTCTACCCGATCAACTGGAAACACCATATATTTT
TRBV7-2	TRBD1	.	16	TRBJ2-3	CASSLVGDRGRDTQYF	TGTGCCAGCAGCTTAGTAGGCGACAGGGGGCGAGATACGCAGTATTTT
TRBV18	TRBD1	.	15	TRBJ1-1	CASSPDRYMNTEAFF	TGTGCCAGCTCACCGGACAGGTACATGAACACTGAAGCTTTCTTT
TRBV3-1/TRBV3-2	TRBD2	.	18	TRBJ2-1	CASSPTRTSGGRLIEQFF	TGTGCCAGCAGCCCCACCCGGACTAGCGGGGGCCGGTTAATTGAGCAGTTCTTC
TRBV4-1	.	once	17	TRBJ1-2	CASSQEGNRAIYYGYTF	TGCGCCAGCAGCCAAGAAGGGAACAGGGCGATCTACTATGGCTACACCTTC
TRBV7-9	TRBD2	.	16	TRBJ2-5	CASSPVRGGRQETQYF	TGTGCCAGCAGCCCCGTCCGGGGCGGGAGGCAAGAGACCCAGTACTTC
TRBV5-5	TRBD1	.	17	TRBJ1-2	CASSLEGTGTIDYGYTF	TGTGCCAGCAGCTTGGAAGGGACAGGGACGATCGACTATGGCTACACCTTC
TRBV19	TRBD1	.	13	TRBJ1-1	CASSRGGFAEAFF	TGTGCCAGTAGTCGAGGGGGCTTCGCTGAAGCTTTCTTT
TRBV5-1	TRBD2	.	14	TRBJ2-5	CASTGSGTQETQYF	TGCGCCAGCACCGGGAGCGGGACCCAAGAGACCCAGTACTTC
TRBV28	TRBD1	.	17	TRBJ1-5	CASESPGQSYSNQPQHF	TGTGCCAGCGAAAGCCCGGGACAGAGTTATAGCAATCAGCCCCAGCATTTT
TRBV19	TRBD1	once	14	TRBJ1-2	CASSIAGQGYGYTF	TGTGCCAGTAGTATAGCGGGACAGGGCTATGGCTACACCTTC
TRBV5-4	.	.	17	TRBJ1-1	CASSFSVGMDSVAQRRF	TGTGCCAGCAGCTTCAGCGTGGGGATGGACAGTGTGGCCCAAAGGAGATTT
TRBV4-2	TRBD1	.	13	TRBJ1-4	CASSQERGDREFF	TGTGCCAGCAGCCAAGAGAGGGGAGACAGGGAATTTTTT
TRBV4-3	.	.	15	TRBJ1-2	CASSQESVINYGYTF	TGCGCCAGCAGCCAAGAGTCAGTGATTAACTATGGCTACACCTTC
TRBV5-6	TRBD1	.	16	TRBJ1-3	CASSSGTGGAGNTIYF	TGTGCCAGCAGCTCAGGGACAGGGGGCGCTGGAAACACCATATATTTT
TRBV6-6	.	few	17	TRBJ1-5	CASSLQTGRWGNQPQHF	TGTGCCAGCAGTCTCCAGACGGGTAGATGGGGCAATCAGCCCCAGCATTTT
TRBV11-2	TRBD2	.	14	TRBJ2-5	CASSPASGRETQYF	TGTGCCAGCAGCCCCGCTAGCGGGCGAGAGACCCAGTACTTC
TRBV27	.	.	15	TRBJ2-3	CASTERGFGTDTQYF	TGTGCCAGCACCGAAAGGGGATTCGGCACAGATACGCAGTATTTT
TRBV19	TRBD1	.	15	TRBJ1-4	CASSTNSGQVEKLFF	TGTGCCAGTAGTACGAACTCGGGACAGGTTGAAAAACTGTTTTTT
TRBV7-2	.	.	13	TRBJ2-1	CASSQDSYNEQFF	TGTGCCAGCAGCCAGGACAGCTACAATGAGCAGTTCTTC
TRBV18	.	.	16	TRBJ1-5	CASSPTAGGWNQPQHF	TGTGCCAGCTCACCTACCGCGGGGGGGTGGAATCAGCCCCAGCATTTT
TRBV10-3	TRBD1	once	14	TRBJ1-2	CAIKGAGTEYGYTF	TGTGCCATCAAGGGGGCCGGGACAGAGTATGGCTACACCTTC
TRBV28	.	.	13	TRBJ1-2	CASITSVADGYTF	TGTGCCAGCATCACCTCCGTGGCGGATGGCTACACCTTC